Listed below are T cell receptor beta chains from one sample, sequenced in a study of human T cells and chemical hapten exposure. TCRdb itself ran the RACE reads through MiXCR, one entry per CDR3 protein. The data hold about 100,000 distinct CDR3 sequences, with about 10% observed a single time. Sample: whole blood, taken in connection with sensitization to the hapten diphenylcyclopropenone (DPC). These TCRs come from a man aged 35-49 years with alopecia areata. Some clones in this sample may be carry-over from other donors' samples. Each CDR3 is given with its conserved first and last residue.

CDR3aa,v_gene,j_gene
CASSLASSSSDTQYF,TRBV5-1,TRBJ2-3
CANSDSGQDQPQHF,TRBV10-3,TRBJ1-5
CASSQDARTVAGELFF,TRBV4-3,TRBJ2-2
CASSPGGGSSYNEQFF,TRBV9,TRBJ2-1
CASSVDSVGVLTF,TRBV9,TRBJ2-6
CASSLTGTGGAPGANVLTF,TRBV7-2,TRBJ2-6
CASSSLRTGTAPF,TRBV28,TRBJ2-7
CASSFLAGSQPQHF,TRBV28,TRBJ1-5
CRGTGYPYEQYF,TRBV29-1,TRBJ2-7
CSVSWLIDTQYF,TRBV29-1,TRBJ2-3
CASSWEREPHGGTQYF,TRBV27,TRBJ2-3
CASSQYNEQFF,TRBV16,TRBJ2-1
CSVEGGGDYGYTF,TRBV29-1,TRBJ1-2
CASRRGLAGGGEQFF,TRBV6-5,TRBJ2-1
CASSRRTGYSPLHF,TRBV4-3,TRBJ1-6
CSARDPLDGSEGCYTF,TRBV20-1,TRBJ1-2
CASSPVTPQGTEAFF,TRBV12-3/TRBV12-4,TRBJ1-1
CASSSRGRDGYTF,TRBV7-2,TRBJ1-2
CSVRVGPNEQFF,TRBV29-1,TRBJ2-1
CASSQWTGEETQYF,TRBV4-1,TRBJ2-5
CASSSGTGELFF,TRBV12-3/TRBV12-4,TRBJ2-2
CASSQEGGRPIYF,TRBV4-3,TRBJ1-3
CASSYRSRGTGFYGHTF,TRBV6-5,TRBJ1-2